The entry that follows covers one TCR beta chain sequence. The antigen is not known. The source of the sample is a study of shared clonotypes between healthy human individuals. V was shortened by 1 base and J by 4 bases, with 14 bases between the two germline ends. Looked up from germline, CDR1 is SGHTA and CDR2 is FQGNSA. This CDR3 spans 15 amino acids. Study conclusions and caveats: Expectations were that clonotype sharing among donors would be affected by sequencing depth.

It was CD45RO-negative cells, positively selected for CCR7, that made up naive CD8 cells, with terminally differentiated effector memory CD45RA+ cells excluded. Those who donated were healthy HIV-negative adults, with no recent acute infections or vaccinations reported. All participating donors were Caucasian adults from Nashville, Tennessee. Deep was the level used in running the assay. TCRdb's copy holds only in-frame clones and misses some; the assay was immunoSEQ multiplex PCR. This sample yields more than 2 million clones, of which about 95% are seen a single time; roughly 1% belongs to the top ten.

The sequenced sample consisted of naive CD8+ T cells sorted from blood. This chain joins TRBV7-2 and TRBJ2-7, with a tentative D call TRBD2 (6 bases). The sequence derives from a man aged 18-30 years in good health. CDR3 residues: CASSLGHGGLYEQYF. CDR3 coding DNA: TGTGCCAGCAGCTTAGGACACGGGGGATTATACGAGCAGTACTTC.